What follows are 22 T cell receptor beta chains derived from one specimen sequenced in a study of blood T cell repertoires in COVID-19 (dated by TCRdb to 2020 to 2022). The library was prepared using the immunoSEQ multiplex PCR assay. TCRdb stores this immuneACCESS table with in-frame sequences only. Part of the clones is absent; in the studies checked, under half of the shortfall reflects unresolved V genes, and no reason is known for the rest. This sample holds 40,000 to 55,000 clones; 85% to 90% were observed only once. Around an eighth of the sample is in the top ten clones. Sequencing was performed on peripheral blood. The receptors derive from a human donor in a cohort sampled during active COVID-19.

This clone was counted a single time. J is TRBJ1-1 and V is TRBV18; D is possibly TRBD1 (6 bases). The CDR3 is 14 residues long. Trimming took off 3 bases at V and 1 base at J, with 9 bases between the two ends. CDR1 is KGHSH and CDR2 is LQKENI in the germline V gene. The CDR3 DNA sequence: TGTGCCAGCTCACCGGACAGTTGGAACACTGAAGCTTTCTTT. This translates into CASSPDSWNTEAFF.

This clone was counted a few times. This chain links TRBV5-5 with TRBJ1-5; perhaps TRBD1 as D (5 bases). V lost 0 bases and J 7 bases, leaving 14 bases between the germline ends. The length of the CDR3 is 15 residues. The germline V gene encodes CDR1 SGHKS and CDR2 YYEKEE (reference sequence). CDR3 in DNA: TGTGCCAGCAGCTTGGATCAAGGGGCATGGCAGCCCCAGCATTTT. Translating gives CASSLDQGAWQPQHF.

This clone was detected once. J is TRBJ1-2 and V is TRBV5-8; 10 nucleotides line up with TRBD1. This CDR3 has 13 residues. Germline V gives CDR1 SGHTS, CDR2 YDEGEE. The V gene end was trimmed by 4 bases and the J gene end by 9 bases; junction bases not matched to a gene: 6. The CDR3 protein is CASSPDRGRSYTF. CDR3 coding DNA: TGTGCCAGCAGCCCAGACAGGGGGCGCAGCTACACCTTC.

The V call is TRBV29-1, the J call TRBJ2-7; D is undetermined. The germline V gene has CDR1 SQVTM and CDR2 ANQGSEA. V gave up 4 bases and J gave up 2 bases, with 6 bases separating them. The CDR3 runs 11 residues. CDR3 sequence (DNA): TGCAGCGTTGTGGGCACCTACGAGCAGTACTTC. Its protein product is CSVVGTYEQYF.

CDR3 region: CASSVGRVGEQYF. In DNA form, the CDR3 reads TGTGCCAGCAGCGTCGGGAGGGTCGGCGAGCAGTACTTC. The chain carries TRBV9 and TRBJ2-7, with 8 bases aligning to TRBD2. CDR3 length: 13 amino acids. The germline V gene encodes CDR1 SGDLS and CDR2 YYNGEE. The V gene end was trimmed by 2 bases and the J gene end by 6 bases; junction bases not matched to a gene: 4.

Turning to this clone: This sample includes further DNA sequences coding for the same CDR3. V gene TRBV6-5 combines with J gene TRBJ1-1, with D possibly matching TRBD1 (5 bases). The germline gives CDR1 MNHEY, CDR2 SVGAGI. The ends were cut back, 2 bases at V and 5 bases at J, with 12 bases in the middle. The CDR3 sequence is 14 residues long. CDR3 loop: CASSYGGKGTEAFF. CDR3 nucleotide sequence: TGTGCCAGCAGTTACGGGGGGAAAGGGACTGAAGCTTTCTTT.

The chain recombines TRBV11-1 with TRBJ2-5; TRBD1 agrees at 7 bases. Germline assignment: CDR1 SGHAT and CDR2 FQDESV (reference sequence). The CDR3 sequence is 15 residues long. V trimming: 5 bases; J trimming: 4 bases; junction bases outside the gene matches: 10. In DNA form, the CDR3 reads TGTGCCAGCAGCAGACCCGACAGGGATCGAGAGACCCAGTACTTC. Translation gives CASSRPDRDRETQYF. The complete variable domain, with remaining parts taken from reference TRBV11-1 and TRBJ2-5, reads EAEVAQSPRYKITEKSQAVAFWCDPISGHATLYWYRQILGQGPELLVQFQDESVVDDSQLPKDRFSAERLKGVDSTLKIQPAELGDSAMYLCASSRPDRDRETQYFGPGTRLLVL.

V and J are TRBV5-4 and TRBJ2-1; the match to TRBD1 covers 10 bases. The V gene end was trimmed by 2 bases and the J gene end by 6 bases; junction bases not matched to a gene: 5. Looked up from germline, CDR1 is SGHNT and CDR2 is YYREEE (reference sequence). CDR3 size: 15 residues. This CDR3 is CASSFGTGEINEQFF. DNA of the CDR3: TGTGCCAGCAGCTTCGGGACAGGGGAAATCAATGAGCAGTTCTTC. Complete variable domain (other parts from reference TRBV5-4 and TRBJ2-1): ETGVTQSPTHLIKTRGQQVTLRCSSQSGHNTVSWYQQALGQGPQFIFQYYREEENGRGNFPPRFSGLQFPNYSSELNVNALELDDSALYLCASSFGTGEINEQFFGPGTRLTVL.

The chain uses TRBV4-2 and TRBJ2-5, with D perhaps matching TRBD2 (7 bases). Trimming cost V 4 bases and J 3 bases, with 21 bases left between them. Germline lookup yields CDR1 LGHNA and CDR2 YNFKEQ. The CDR3 is 17 residues long. CDR3 coding DNA: TGTGCCAGCAGCCGAGGTGTAACGGGGGGCGTGGAAGAGACCCAGTACTTC. Translated: CASSRGVTGGVEETQYF.

This clone was observed a single time. This chain links TRBV6-2 or TRBV6-3 with TRBJ2-5; D is uncertain. Trimming took off 4 bases at V and 7 bases at J, with 16 bases between the two ends. Germline loops: CDR1 MNHEY, CDR2 SVGEGT. The CDR3 sequence is 14 residues long. In DNA form, the CDR3 reads TGTGCCAGCAGTTTCGCCGACCAGTCGGGGACCCAGTACTTC. This encodes CASSFADQSGTQYF.

V is TRBV27 and J is TRBJ2-3; 7 bases are a match to TRBD1. With V trimmed by 4 bases and J by 11 bases, 6 bases remained unmatched. The length of the CDR3 is 12 residues. Germline V gene sequence: CDR1 MNHEY, CDR2 SMNVEV (reference sequence). The CDR3 region has the DNA TGTGCCAGCAGTTCCGACAGGGTACGGCAGTATTTT. It specifies CASSSDRVRQYF.

The J gene is TRBJ2-7, the V gene TRBV9; 9 positions agree with TRBD1. V trimming: 4 bases; J trimming: 5 bases; junction bases outside the gene matches: 7. Germline values: CDR1 SGDLS, CDR2 YYNGEE. This CDR3 is built from 14 residues. The CDR3 is CASSSGQGWDEQYF. For the CDR3, the DNA is TGTGCCAGCAGCTCGGGACAGGGTTGGGACGAGCAGTACTTC.

The chain carries TRBV2 and TRBJ2-3, with a tentative D call TRBD2 (5 bases). Germline V gives CDR1 SNHLY, CDR2 FYNNEI. The V and J ends lost 5 bases and 2 bases respectively, with 11 bases between them. The CDR3 extends over 14 amino acids. The CDR3, as DNA: TGTGCCAGCAGTTATGGAGGTGACACAGATACGCAGTATTTT. Translation: CASSYGGDTDTQYF.

J is TRBJ1-6 and V is TRBV3-1 (or the pseudogene TRBV3-2), with TRBD1 matching 7 bases. This CDR3 has 14 amino acids. Germline trimming cut 4 bases from V and 8 bases from J; bases unmatched to any gene: 5. CDR1 and CDR2 from the germline V gene are LGHDT and YNNKEL (reference sequence). CDR3 nucleotides: TGTGCCAGCAGCCCTCGGGACAGCCATTCACCCCTCCACTTT. Residues: CASSPRDSHSPLHF.

The V gene is TRBV9, the J gene TRBJ2-5, with TRBD2 matching 11 bases. Germline CDR1 SGDLS, CDR2 YYNGEE. The CDR3 extends over 16 amino acids. V dropped 4 bases and J dropped 5; count of bases not matched to a gene: 10. The CDR3 bases are TGTGCCAGCAGCTGGAGTAGCGGGGGGGCTGGGGAGACCCAGTACTTC. It is translated as CASSWSSGGAGETQYF.

This chain uses TRBV7-9 with TRBJ2-5; tentative D call: TRBD2 (5 bases). The CDR3 extends over 12 amino acids. Germline-derived CDR1 and CDR2 are SEHNR and FQNEAQ (reference sequence). The V gene lost 5 bases and the J gene lost 7 bases, with 11 bases spanning the gap. The CDR3, as DNA: TGTGCCAGCAGCCGAATCGGAGGGACCCAGTACTTC. It encodes CASSRIGGTQYF.

This chain joins TRBV27 and TRBJ1-6, with 9 nucleotides matching TRBD1. The CDR3 consists of 14 residues. Germline V gives CDR1 MNHEY, CDR2 SMNVEV (reference sequence). J lost 10 bases, V lost 6 bases, and 7 bases had no gene match. As DNA, the CDR3 is TGTGCCAGCAGCCTGGGACAGGGTCACTCACCCCTCCACTTT. Translating gives CASSLGQGHSPLHF.

The V call is TRBV6-5, the J call TRBJ2-7; TRBD2 matches at 8 bases. V lost 0 bases to trimming and J lost 3 bases; unmatched junction nucleotides: 4. In germline, CDR1 is MNHEY, CDR2 SVGAGI. The CDR3 covers 15 residues. The CDR3 nucleotides read TGTGCCAGCAGTTACTCGAGCGGGGGCGGCTACGAGCAGTACTTC. It is translated as CASSYSSGGGYEQYF.

V and J are TRBV5-1 and TRBJ2-2, with 10 bases aligning to TRBD1. The length of the CDR3 is 15 residues. V shed 0 bases and J 7 bases; nucleotides not matched to a gene: 3. The germline V gene encodes CDR1 SGHRS and CDR2 YFSETQ. The CDR3 DNA reads as TGCGCCAGCAGCTTGGAGACAGGGGGCTTCGGGGAGCTGTTTTTT. It codes for CASSLETGGFGELFF.

This rearrangement joins TRBV18 to TRBJ2-7; TRBD1 matches at 8 bases. The CDR3 totals 13 residues. V shed 4 bases, J shed 7 bases, and the junction held 6 bases outside the gene matches. Per the germline V gene, CDR1 is KGHSH and CDR2 is LQKENI. CDR3: CASSRQGAGEQYF. The CDR3 DNA is TGTGCCAGCTCACGCCAGGGGGCGGGGGAGCAGTACTTC.

In this sample, this clone turned up a few times. The rearrangement uses TRBV14 and TRBJ1-1; D is possibly TRBD1 (6 bases). V dropped 8 bases and J dropped 6 bases, with 10 bases sitting between them. The CDR3 is 11 residues long. Looked up from germline, CDR1 is SGHDN and CDR2 is FVKESK. Here the CDR3 reads CASSRTAEAFF. The DNA of the CDR3 is TGTGCCAGCTCCCGGACAGCTGAAGCTTTCTTT.

In regard to this clone: Mismatch with germline at one junction end may stem from a read error. CDR3 in DNA: TGTGCCAGCAAGGCGCAGGGTCCCTATAATGAGCAGTTCTTC. Residues: CASKAQGPYNEQFF. This chain uses TRBV11-2 with TRBJ2-1; TRBD1 might be the D (5 bases). CDR3 length equals 14 residues. From germline, CDR1 is SGHAT and CDR2 FQNNGV.